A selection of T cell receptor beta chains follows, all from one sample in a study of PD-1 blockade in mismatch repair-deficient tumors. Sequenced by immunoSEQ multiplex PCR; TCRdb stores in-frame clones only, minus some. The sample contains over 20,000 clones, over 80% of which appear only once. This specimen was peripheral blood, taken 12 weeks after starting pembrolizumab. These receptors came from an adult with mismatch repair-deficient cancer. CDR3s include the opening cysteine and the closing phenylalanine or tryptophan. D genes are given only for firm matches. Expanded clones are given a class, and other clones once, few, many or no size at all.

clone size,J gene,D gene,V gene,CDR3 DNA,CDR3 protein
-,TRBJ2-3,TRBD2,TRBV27,TGTGCCAGCAGTTTAGGACTAGGGACAGATACGCAGTATTTT,CASSLGLGTDTQYF
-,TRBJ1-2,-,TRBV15,TGTGCCACCAGCAGAGAGCCAGGCGGCTACACCTTC,CATSREPGGYTF
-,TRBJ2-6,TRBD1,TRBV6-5,TGTGCCAGCAGTCAGACAGGGGTTGGGGCCAACGTCCTGACTTTC,CASSQTGVGANVLTF
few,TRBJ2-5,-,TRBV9,TGTGCCAGCAGCGCATCCCGGGCACAAGAGACCCAGTACTTC,CASSASRAQETQYF
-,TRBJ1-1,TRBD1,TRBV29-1,TGCAGCGTTGAGGAGAGGGGGCGATGGGCTGAAGCTTTCTTT,CSVEERGRWAEAFF
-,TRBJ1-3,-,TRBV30,TGTGCCTGGAGTGTGTGGTTCCGTGCGGATCGCTCTGGAAACACCATATATTTT,CAWSVWFRADRSGNTIYF
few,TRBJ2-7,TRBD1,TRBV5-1,TGCGCCAGCAGCTCGGCCCCGACAGGGTACGAGCAGTACTTC,CASSSAPTGYEQYF
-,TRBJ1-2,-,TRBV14,TGTGCCAGCAGCCAAAACCGTGGGGGGTTTGGCTACACCTTC,CASSQNRGGFGYTF
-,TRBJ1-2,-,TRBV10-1,TGCGCCAGCAGGAGAAGAAGGGATGGCTACACCTTC,CASRRRRDGYTF
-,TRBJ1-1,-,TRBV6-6,TGTGCCAGCAGTTACTCTTACGTGGAGGCAGGTGAAGCTTTCTTT,CASSYSYVEAGEAFF
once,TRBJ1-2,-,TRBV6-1,TGTGCCAGCAGTGAAGACACCAACCGGGACTATGGCTACACCTTC,CASSEDTNRDYGYTF
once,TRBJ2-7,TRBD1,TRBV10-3,TGTGCCATCAGTGAGTCTACAGGGGCCTACGAGCAGTACTTC,CAISESTGAYEQYF
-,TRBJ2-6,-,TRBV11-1,TGTGCCAGCAGCTCCGGGGCTGGGGCCAACGTCCTGACTTTC,CASSSGAGANVLTF
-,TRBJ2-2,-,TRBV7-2,TGTGCCAGCAGCTCCCGCGGACAGACATCAACCGGGGAGCTGTTTTTT,CASSSRGQTSTGELFF
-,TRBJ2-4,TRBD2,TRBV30,TGTGCCTGGAACAGCGGGAGGAACATTCAGTACTTC,CAWNSGRNIQYF
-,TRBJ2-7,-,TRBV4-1,TGCGCCAGCAGCTCCCCCCCGACGGGAACCTACGAGCAGTACTTC,CASSSPPTGTYEQYF
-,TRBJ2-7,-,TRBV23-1,TGCGCCAGCAGTCAACCAGGAAATTCCTACGAGCAGTACTTC,CASSQPGNSYEQYF